This T cell receptor beta chain was sequenced for a study of T cell responses to AZD1222 COVID-19 vaccine. Germline CDR1 reads MNHEY; CDR2 reads SMNVEV (reference sequence). This CDR3 has 15 amino acids. V lost 3 bases to trimming and J lost 0 bases; unmatched junction nucleotides: 3. The protocol was immunoSEQ multiplex PCR, while the TCRdb copy is restricted to in-frame clones and leaves out a portion. In the table there are 95,000 to 110,000 clones, about 90% of which are singletons. The sample here was peripheral blood, taken on day 0 of AZD1222 vaccination. This receptor was obtained from an adult in good health. This chain links TRBV27 with TRBJ1-2; the match to TRBD1 covers 8 bases. The CDR3 nucleotides read TGTGCCAGCAGTTTCGACAGGGGCGCTAACTATGGCTACACCTTC. Protein: CASSFDRGANYGYTF.